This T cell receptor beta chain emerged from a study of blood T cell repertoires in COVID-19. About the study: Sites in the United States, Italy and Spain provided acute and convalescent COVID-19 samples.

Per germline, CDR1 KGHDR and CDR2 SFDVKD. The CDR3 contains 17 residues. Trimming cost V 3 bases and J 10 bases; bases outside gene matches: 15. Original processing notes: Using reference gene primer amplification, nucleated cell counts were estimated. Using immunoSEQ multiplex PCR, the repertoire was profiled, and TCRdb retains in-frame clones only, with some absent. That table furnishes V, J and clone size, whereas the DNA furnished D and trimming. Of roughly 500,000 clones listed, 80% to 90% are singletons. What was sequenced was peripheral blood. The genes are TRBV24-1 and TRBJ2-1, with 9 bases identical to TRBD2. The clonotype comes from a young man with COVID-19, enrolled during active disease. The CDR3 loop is CATSDNGAAGGPREQFF. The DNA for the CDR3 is TGTGCCACCAGTGATAATGGTGCGGCGGGAGGGCCTCGGGAGCAGTTCTTC.